These T cell receptor beta chains were read from a single sample in a study of CDR3 diversity in severe acne. From the PCR reads, TCRdb called clonotypes with MiXCR, one entry per CDR3 protein. The data contain about 97,000 distinct CDR3 sequences, more than 45% of them singletons. Sequencing used blood. These receptors originate from a male donor with acne. CDR3s include the opening cysteine and the closing phenylalanine or tryptophan. The order of the fields is D gene, V gene, clone size, J gene, CDR3 protein, CDR3 DNA. A D gene is named only where the DNA matches it firmly. Not all rows give a size; the values are once, few, many and, for expanded clones, a class.

d_call: NA
v_call: TRBV7-2
clone_size: NA
j_call: TRBJ2-5
cdr3_aa: CASSVETSSQETQYF
cdr3_nt: TGTGCCAGCAGCGTAGAAACTAGCAGCCAAGAGACCCAGTACTTC

d_call: TRBD1
v_call: TRBV20-1
clone_size: NA
j_call: TRBJ1-1
cdr3_aa: CSAGTGDTEAFF
cdr3_nt: TGCAGTGCCGGGACAGGGGACACTGAAGCTTTCTTT

d_call: TRBD1
v_call: TRBV15
clone_size: NA
j_call: TRBJ2-7
cdr3_aa: CATSSRDRGSYEQYF
cdr3_nt: TGTGCCACCAGCAGTAGGGACAGGGGCTCCTACGAGCAGTACTTC

d_call: NA
v_call: TRBV5-6
clone_size: many
j_call: TRBJ2-7
cdr3_aa: CASSLLEKTYEQYF
cdr3_nt: TGTGCCAGCAGCCTCCTGGAGAAAACCTACGAGCAGTACTTC

d_call: NA
v_call: TRBV28
clone_size: NA
j_call: TRBJ2-2
cdr3_aa: CASSPGSLDTGELLF
cdr3_nt: TGTGCCAGCAGCCCAGGGTCCCTGGACACCGGGGAGCTGTTGTTT

d_call: TRBD2
v_call: TRBV5-1
clone_size: NA
j_call: TRBJ2-5
cdr3_aa: CASSPGLAGAQETRYF
cdr3_nt: TGCGCCAGCAGTCCGGGACTAGCGGGAGCGCAAGAGACCCGGTACTTC

d_call: TRBD1
v_call: TRBV11-2
clone_size: NA
j_call: TRBJ2-1
cdr3_aa: CASSEGDRVHEQFF
cdr3_nt: TGTGCCAGCAGTGAAGGGGACAGGGTCCATGAGCAGTTCTTC

d_call: NA
v_call: TRBV28
clone_size: many
j_call: TRBJ1-5
cdr3_aa: CASSFEGHNNQPQHF
cdr3_nt: TGTGCCAGCAGTTTCGAGGGACATAACAATCAGCCCCAGCATTTT

d_call: TRBD1
v_call: TRBV20-1
clone_size: NA
j_call: TRBJ2-6
cdr3_aa: CSASVDRVSGANVLTF
cdr3_nt: TGCAGTGCTAGTGTAGACAGGGTCTCTGGGGCCAACGTCCTGACTTTC

d_call: NA
v_call: TRBV2
clone_size: NA
j_call: TRBJ1-1
cdr3_aa: CASSEARNTEAFF
cdr3_nt: TGTGCCAGCAGTGAAGCGCGAAACACTGAAGCTTTCTTT

d_call: NA
v_call: TRBV20-1
clone_size: many
j_call: TRBJ2-7
cdr3_aa: CSARTDLGYEQYF
cdr3_nt: TGCAGTGCCAGGACCGACCTAGGCTACGAGCAGTACTTC

d_call: NA
v_call: TRBV7-6
clone_size: NA
j_call: TRBJ1-2
cdr3_aa: CASSIGQFGGYGYTF
cdr3_nt: TGTGCCAGCAGCATCGGACAGTTCGGCGGCTATGGCTACACCTTC

d_call: NA
v_call: TRBV10-1
clone_size: many
j_call: TRBJ2-3
cdr3_aa: CANIGTGTAEHSTDTQYF
cdr3_nt: TGCGCCAACATCGGAACGGGCACGGCCGAACACAGCACAGATACGCAGTATTTT

d_call: NA
v_call: TRBV7-9
clone_size: NA
j_call: TRBJ2-5
cdr3_aa: CATTTLSYF
cdr3_nt: TGTGCCACTACCACATTGTCGTACTTC

d_call: NA
v_call: TRBV15
clone_size: few
j_call: TRBJ2-7
cdr3_aa: CATSRDVSYEQYF
cdr3_nt: TGTGCCACCAGCAGGGACGTCTCCTACGAGCAGTACTTC

d_call: NA
v_call: TRBV12-3/TRBV12-4
clone_size: many
j_call: TRBJ1-1
cdr3_aa: CASKDSYTEAFF
cdr3_nt: TGTGCCAGCAAGGACAGTTACACTGAAGCTTTCTTT

d_call: TRBD2
v_call: TRBV7-2
clone_size: NA
j_call: TRBJ2-1
cdr3_aa: CASSFRLAGNEQFF
cdr3_nt: TGTGCCAGCAGCTTCAGACTAGCGGGAAATGAGCAGTTCTTC

d_call: TRBD2
v_call: TRBV20-1
clone_size: few
j_call: TRBJ2-7
cdr3_aa: CSSPGTSGPYEQYF
cdr3_nt: TGCAGCTCCCCCGGGACTAGCGGCCCCTACGAGCAGTACTTC

d_call: NA
v_call: TRBV10-2
clone_size: NA
j_call: TRBJ2-5
cdr3_aa: CASTQGTGETQYF
cdr3_nt: TGCGCCAGCACTCAGGGAACTGGGGAGACCCAGTACTTC

d_call: NA
v_call: TRBV13
clone_size: many
j_call: TRBJ2-3
cdr3_aa: CASSLGRLDTQYF
cdr3_nt: TGTGCCAGCAGCTTAGGCCGCCTAGATACGCAGTATTTT

d_call: NA
v_call: TRBV5-1
clone_size: NA
j_call: TRBJ2-7
cdr3_aa: CASSLANRIPYEQYF
cdr3_nt: TGCGCCAGCAGCTTGGCGAATCGAATCCCCTACGAGCAGTACTTC

d_call: TRBD1
v_call: TRBV10-3
clone_size: NA
j_call: TRBJ1-4
cdr3_aa: CAISYAGGTGDMLFF
cdr3_nt: TGTGCCATCAGTTACGCAGGCGGGACAGGGGATATGTTGTTTTTT

d_call: NA
v_call: TRBV20-1
clone_size: few
j_call: TRBJ1-2
cdr3_aa: CSARTSGGNYGYTF
cdr3_nt: TGCAGTGCCAGGACGAGCGGGGGTAACTATGGCTACACCTTC

d_call: NA
v_call: TRBV7-9
clone_size: many
j_call: TRBJ1-2
cdr3_aa: CASSRPTGPRGYTF
cdr3_nt: TGTGCCAGCAGCCGACCCACAGGGCCGAGGGGCTACACCTTC

d_call: NA
v_call: TRBV9
clone_size: NA
j_call: TRBJ1-4
cdr3_aa: CASSPGRAPEKLFF
cdr3_nt: TGTGCCAGCAGCCCCGGTAGGGCACCTGAAAAACTGTTTTTT

d_call: NA
v_call: TRBV9
clone_size: once
j_call: TRBJ2-3
cdr3_aa: CASSAGTGTEDSEQYF
cdr3_nt: TGTGCCAGCAGCGCGGGAACCGGGACCGAAGATAGTGAGCAGTATTTT

d_call: TRBD1
v_call: TRBV5-8
clone_size: many
j_call: TRBJ1-6
cdr3_aa: CASSPGTVNSPLHF
cdr3_nt: TGTGCCAGCAGCCCCGGGACAGTTAATTCACCCCTCCACTTT

d_call: TRBD1
v_call: TRBV24-1
clone_size: many
j_call: TRBJ2-5
cdr3_aa: CATSDTGGRETQYF
cdr3_nt: TGTGCCACCAGTGATACAGGGGGACGCGAGACCCAGTACTTC

d_call: TRBD2
v_call: TRBV3-1
clone_size: few
j_call: TRBJ2-3
cdr3_aa: CASSHASGGADTQYF
cdr3_nt: TGTGCCAGCAGCCATGCTAGCGGGGGGGCAGATACGCAGTATTTT

d_call: TRBD1
v_call: TRBV5-6
clone_size: few
j_call: TRBJ1-2
cdr3_aa: CASSLSAGQGNYGYTF
cdr3_nt: TGTGCCAGCAGCTTATCGGCCGGACAGGGGAACTATGGCTACACCTTC

d_call: NA
v_call: TRBV18
clone_size: NA
j_call: TRBJ1-6
cdr3_aa: CASSSNRDGSPLHF
cdr3_nt: TGTGCCAGCTCATCCAACAGGGATGGTTCACCCCTCCACTTT

d_call: TRBD1
v_call: TRBV5-1
clone_size: NA
j_call: TRBJ1-4
cdr3_aa: CASSRTGTGDYATNEKLFF
cdr3_nt: TGCGCCAGCAGCAGAACCGGGACAGGAGATTATGCAACTAATGAAAAACTGTTTTTT

d_call: NA
v_call: TRBV7-2
clone_size: NA
j_call: TRBJ2-7
cdr3_aa: CASSPRDFLEDEQYF
cdr3_nt: TGTGCCAGCAGCCCGAGAGACTTTCTCGAGGACGAGCAGTACTTC

d_call: NA
v_call: TRBV10-3
clone_size: NA
j_call: TRBJ1-5
cdr3_aa: CASGPGQPQHF
cdr3_nt: TGTGCCAGCGGTCCGGGTCAGCCCCAGCATTTT

d_call: NA
v_call: TRBV7-8
clone_size: NA
j_call: TRBJ2-7
cdr3_aa: CASSLTDSYEQYF
cdr3_nt: TGTGCCAGCAGCCTCACGGACTCCTACGAGCAGTACTTC

d_call: NA
v_call: TRBV5-1
clone_size: many
j_call: TRBJ2-6
cdr3_aa: CASSDERTTGANVLTF
cdr3_nt: TGCGCCAGCAGCGACGAAAGGACGACGGGGGCCAACGTCCTGACTTTC

d_call: NA
v_call: TRBV24-1
clone_size: NA
j_call: TRBJ2-5
cdr3_aa: CATSVVTGRGLETQYF
cdr3_nt: TGTGCCACCAGTGTCGTCACGGGACGGGGATTAGAGACCCAGTACTTC

d_call: NA
v_call: TRBV10-3
clone_size: once
j_call: TRBJ2-7
cdr3_aa: CAIRDSSYEQYF
cdr3_nt: TGTGCCATCCGAGACAGCTCCTACGAGCAGTACTTC

d_call: NA
v_call: TRBV5-1
clone_size: many
j_call: TRBJ2-2
cdr3_aa: CASRSRGTNTGELFF
cdr3_nt: TGCGCCAGCAGGAGTAGAGGAACCAACACCGGGGAGCTGTTTTTT

d_call: TRBD1
v_call: TRBV2
clone_size: NA
j_call: TRBJ1-1
cdr3_aa: CASSYGQGTEAFF
cdr3_nt: TGTGCCAGCAGTTATGGACAGGGCACTGAAGCTTTCTTT

d_call: NA
v_call: TRBV7-7
clone_size: many
j_call: TRBJ2-1
cdr3_aa: CASSQDVNNEQFF
cdr3_nt: TGTGCTAGCAGCCAGGACGTAAACAATGAGCAGTTCTTC

d_call: NA
v_call: TRBV7-9
clone_size: NA
j_call: TRBJ2-1
cdr3_aa: CASSSHRDQSYNEQFF
cdr3_nt: TGTGCCAGCAGCAGTCACCGGGACCAGTCCTACAATGAGCAGTTCTTC

d_call: NA
v_call: TRBV5-4
clone_size: NA
j_call: TRBJ2-6
cdr3_aa: CASSLDPWGGGANVLTF
cdr3_nt: TGTGCCAGCAGCTTGGACCCTTGGGGTGGAGGGGCCAACGTCCTGACTTTC

d_call: TRBD1
v_call: TRBV7-6
clone_size: NA
j_call: TRBJ1-4
cdr3_aa: CASSCTGQGGRTNEKLFF
cdr3_nt: TGTGCCAGCAGCTGTACAGGACAGGGGGGTCGAACTAATGAAAAACTGTTTTTT